The rows below give T cell receptor beta chains drawn from one sample of a study of OX40 agonist ivuxolimab in advanced cancers. Sequencing used immunoSEQ multiplex PCR; TCRdb keeps in-frame clones, though not all of them. The top ten clones hold 1% to 1.3% of a sample with roughly 48,000 clones, 65% to 85% of them seen once. The specimen comprised CD4+ or CD8+ T cells sorted from blood, sampled in a trial of the OX40 agonist ivuxolimab. The receptors come from an adult with an advanced solid tumor such as melanoma, head and neck, liver or kidney cancer. CDR3s include the opening cysteine and the closing phenylalanine or tryptophan. D genes are given only for firm matches. The size field is filled for only some rows; it gives once, few, many or a size class.

>TRBV7-9|TRBJ2-1|NA|TRBD1
TGTGCCAGCAGCGCCTGGACAGGGATCGATTACAATGAGCAGTTCTTC
CASSAWTGIDYNEQFF
>TRBV28|TRBJ1-2|NA|NA
TGTGCCAGCAGCCAAATCAAGAATGGCTACACCTTC
CASSQIKNGYTF
>TRBV5-4|TRBJ1-2|NA|NA
TGTGCCAGCAGGGGGACGCTCACTAACTATGGCTACACCTTC
CASRGTLTNYGYTF
>TRBV7-6|TRBJ1-1|few|TRBD1
TGTGCCAGCAGCGGAAGGAGAAAGGACAGGGGGACTGAAGCTTTCTTT
CASSGRRKDRGTEAFF
>TRBV2|TRBJ2-2|NA|NA
TGTGCCAGCAGGGAATCGGCCGGGGAGCTGTTTTTT
CASRESAGELFF
>TRBV23-1|TRBJ2-5|NA|NA
TGCGCCAGCAGTCAGCCAGGGTGGGGGCGAGAGACCCAGTACTTC
CASSQPGWGRETQYF
>TRBV18|TRBJ1-5|NA|NA
TGTGCCAGCAAAACTAGGGGTCAGCCCCAGCATTTT
CASKTRGQPQHF
>TRBV29-1|TRBJ2-2|NA|TRBD2
TGCAGCGTTGAAGGGCTAGCGGGGGGGCCAACCGGGGAGCTGTTTTTT
CSVEGLAGGPTGELFF
>TRBV18|TRBJ1-6|NA|NA
TGTGCCAGCTCACCATTAGCAGGGACCTATAATTCACCCCTCCACTTT
CASSPLAGTYNSPLHF
>TRBV30|TRBJ1-6|NA|NA
TGTGCCCTGCGACAGGAATATAATTCACCCCTCCACTTT
CALRQEYNSPLHF
>TRBV2|TRBJ1-1|NA|TRBD1
TGTGCCCGCCCTAGGGGGCGCGGGACTGAAGCTTTCTTT
CARPRGRGTEAFF
>TRBV7-2|TRBJ2-3|NA|TRBD2
TGTGCCAGCAGCTTAGCCTTAGCGGGAGCAGGTACGCAGTATTTT
CASSLALAGAGTQYF
>TRBV5-1|TRBJ2-2|NA|TRBD1
TGCGCCAGCAGCTTGGTTACAGGGGTGGCCGGGGAGCTGTTTTTT
CASSLVTGVAGELFF
>TRBV7-9|TRBJ2-2|NA|NA
TGTGCCAGCAGTGGTAGCACGGGCGGGGAGCTGTTTTTT
CASSGSTGGELFF
>TRBV7-9|TRBJ2-3|NA|TRBD2
TGTGCCAGCAGCGCCGGGACTAGCGGTAGCACAGATACGCAGTATTTT
CASSAGTSGSTDTQYF
>TRBV7-2|TRBJ1-1|NA|NA
TGTGCCAGCAGCTTATCAGGGTTTGACACTGAAGCTTTCTTT
CASSLSGFDTEAFF
>TRBV13|TRBJ2-1|once|NA
TGTGCCAGCAGCTTAGTGAGGGAGACGGTCAATGAGCAGTTCTTC
CASSLVRETVNEQFF
>TRBV6-1|TRBJ2-7|NA|TRBD2
TGTGCCAGCAGTGAAAGGACGGGACTAGGGCAGTACTTC
CASSERTGLGQYF
>TRBV30|TRBJ1-6|once|TRBD1
TGTGCCTATGCCCAGGGGGGTTCACCCCTCCACTTT
CAYAQGGSPLHF
>TRBV4-2|TRBJ2-2|NA|TRBD1
TGTGCCAGCAGCCTTGGAACAGGGGGCAGGGCCGGGGAGCTGTTTTTT
CASSLGTGGRAGELFF
>TRBV19|TRBJ2-2|NA|NA
TGTGCCAGTAGTATTGGCAGATCGGGGGAGCTGTTTTTT
CASSIGRSGELFF
>TRBV2|TRBJ2-1|NA|NA
TGTGCCAGCAGTGTTTTTGTCATTGATGAGCAGTTCTTC
CASSVFVIDEQFF
>TRBV30|TRBJ1-1|NA|NA
TGTGCCTGGAGTGTACGCAGTATCGCTGAAGCTTTCTTT
CAWSVRSIAEAFF
>TRBV6-5|TRBJ1-6|NA|NA
TGTGCCAGCACCTCGAGAGGTCGGGATAATTCACCCCTCCACTTT
CASTSRGRDNSPLHF
>TRBV27|TRBJ1-5|NA|NA
TGTGCCAGCAGTTTATCGGGAACTAGCGCACGTAGCAATCAGCCCCAGCATTTT
CASSLSGTSARSNQPQHF
>TRBV19|TRBJ2-5|few|NA
TGTGCCAGTAGTATAGATCGTAGAGGGGAGACCCAGTACTTC
CASSIDRRGETQYF
>TRBV5-5|TRBJ2-7|NA|TRBD2
TGTGCCAGCAGCTTGAGACTAGCGGGAAACGAGCAGTACTTC
CASSLRLAGNEQYF
>TRBV9|TRBJ2-2|NA|TRBD2
TGTGCCAGCAGCCCCCGAGCGGGAGACCCGAACACCGGGGAGCTGTTTTTT
CASSPRAGDPNTGELFF
>TRBV19|TRBJ2-5|NA|TRBD2
TGTGCCAGTAGTATGCGGGGGAGCCAAGAGACCCAGTACTTC
CASSMRGSQETQYF
>TRBV7-2|TRBJ1-6|NA|TRBD1
TGTGCCAGCAGCCCTATCGACAGGGACGGTTCACCCCTCCACTTT
CASSPIDRDGSPLHF
>TRBV30|TRBJ2-3|NA|TRBD1
TGTGCCTGGTATCGACAGGGTATTCAAGATACGCAGTATTTT
CAWYRQGIQDTQYF
>TRBV5-1|TRBJ2-1|NA|TRBD2
TGCGCCAGCAGCCCGGGACTAGCGGGTTTTGATTCCTACAATGAGCAGTTCTTC
CASSPGLAGFDSYNEQFF
>TRBV18|TRBJ1-1|NA|NA
TGTGCCAGCTCACCAGTTCTTAACACTGAAGCTTTCTTT
CASSPVLNTEAFF
>TRBV9|TRBJ2-3|NA|NA
TGTGCCAGCAGCGGGACGGGGGGCCTCACAGATACGCAGTATTTT
CASSGTGGLTDTQYF
>TRBV2|TRBJ2-1|once|TRBD2
TGTGCCAACGGACTAGCCGTATACAATGAGCAGTTCTTC
CANGLAVYNEQFF
>TRBV29-1|TRBJ2-1|NA|TRBD2
TGCAGCGTTGATGCCCCGGGGGGGTCCTACAATGAGCAGTTCTTC
CSVDAPGGSYNEQFF
>TRBV7-3|TRBJ2-7|NA|TRBD2
TGTGCCAGCAGCTTAACCCCGGGACTAGCGGCCGAGCAGTACTTC
CASSLTPGLAAEQYF
>TRBV19|TRBJ2-5|NA|NA
TGTGCCAGTAGAGATATGTATACCCAGTACTTC
CASRDMYTQYF
>TRBV2|TRBJ1-2|NA|NA
TGTGCCAGCAGTGAAGTTGAGAGTTGGCAGGGACAATACGATGGCTACACCTTC
CASSEVESWQGQYDGYTF
>TRBV9|TRBJ2-6|NA|NA
TGTGCCAGCAGCGATCAGTCCTCTGGGGCCAACGTCCTGACTTTC
CASSDQSSGANVLTF
>TRBV5-1|TRBJ1-3|NA|NA
TGCGCCAGCAGCTTACACCCGAGCTCTGGAAACACCATATATTTT
CASSLHPSSGNTIYF
>TRBV6-5|TRBJ2-7|NA|NA
TGTGCCAGCAGTACTGGGCAGACTACCTACGAGCAGTACTTC
CASSTGQTTYEQYF
>TRBV7-9|TRBJ1-3|NA|NA
TGTGCCAGCAGTCCTAATGTGGAGCGAAACACCATATATTTT
CASSPNVERNTIYF
>TRBV7-2|TRBJ2-5|NA|TRBD2
TGTGCCAGCAGCCCTAGCGGGGGTTTAAAGACCCAGTACTTC
CASSPSGGLKTQYF
>TRBV7-2|TRBJ2-5|NA|NA
TGTGCCAGCAGCCCTCTCGGAAGCGGAGGCCAAGGGGCCCAGTACTTC
CASSPLGSGGQGAQYF
>TRBV7-6|TRBJ2-5|NA|TRBD1
TGTGCCAGCAGCTTCACCCGGGACAGGGGGCGAGAGACCCAGTACTTC
CASSFTRDRGRETQYF
>TRBV4-3|TRBJ2-5|NA|NA
TGCGCCAGCAGCCAAACCGGGACCTCCGACGAGACCCAGTACTTC
CASSQTGTSDETQYF
>TRBV7-2|TRBJ2-5|NA|NA
TGTGCCAGCAGCTTAACGAGGATCCCAGAGACCCAGTACTTC
CASSLTRIPETQYF
>TRBV29-1|TRBJ2-7|NA|TRBD1
TGCAGCGTCGCGAGATCCGGGACAGAATCCTACGAGCAGTACTTC
CSVARSGTESYEQYF
>TRBV7-3|TRBJ2-1|NA|TRBD1
TGTGCCAGCAGCTCCCATCGACAGGGGGCAGCCAATGAGCAGTTCTTC
CASSSHRQGAANEQFF